A single sample gave rise to the 19 T cell receptor beta chains below, sequenced in a study of STAT3 mutations in large granular lymphocyte leukemia. Study observations and caveats: At least one immunodominant TCR beta clonotype appeared in every T-cell large granular lymphocyte leukemia patient.

Their recognized antigens are unknown. TCRdb keeps only in-frame clones here, not all; method: immunoSEQ multiplex PCR. The data contain more than 7,000 clones, roughly nine tenths of them seen just once; the ten biggest clones take up 80% to 90%. Sequences were obtained from peripheral blood mononuclear cells. The source of these receptors is a man older than 75 with T-cell large granular lymphocyte leukemia. Some clones in this sample may be carry-over from other donors' samples.

The V and J genes are TRBV5-5 and TRBJ1-5; tentative D call: TRBD1 (6 bases). Germline CDR1 is SGHKS and CDR2 is YYEKEE (reference sequence). V was trimmed by 4 bases and J by 6 bases, leaving 14 bases between them. The CDR3 length is 14 residues. In DNA form, the CDR3 reads TGTGCCAGCAGCCCCCAGGGGCCCGGTCAGCCCCAGCATTTT. It is translated as CASSPQGPGQPQHF.

Here the CDR3 reads CASSSQTGGLVTEAFF. CDR3 nucleotide sequence: TGCGCCAGCAGCTCTCAGACAGGGGGCTTGGTCACTGAAGCTTTCTTT. This sequence joins TRBV5-1 and TRBJ1-1; 10 bases are shared with TRBD1. CDR3 length equals 16 residues. In germline, CDR1 is SGHRS, CDR2 YFSETQ. The V and J ends lost 3 bases and 4 bases, in that order; junction bases with no gene match: 9.

The rearrangement uses TRBV6-5 and TRBJ1-1; 7 bases are shared with TRBD1. J gave up 1 base and V 9 bases, and 5 bases lay outside the gene matches. This CDR3 is built from 13 residues. In germline, CDR1 is MNHEY, CDR2 SVGAGI. The CDR3 here is CARTGLANTEAFF. CDR3 bases: TGTGCCAGGACAGGGCTTGCGAACACTGAAGCTTTCTTT.

The chain couples TRBV5-1 to TRBJ2-1; the D gene is possibly TRBD2 (6 bases). Trimming left V 6 bases short and J 15 bases short, with 22 bases between. Germline V gene data show CDR1 as SGHRS and CDR2 as YFSETQ. The CDR3 has 13 residues. The CDR3 loop reads CASKTGGVNGPFF. CDR3 coding DNA: TGCGCCAGCAAAACTGGCGGGGTAAATGGTCCGTTCTTC.

The chain uses TRBV5-6 and TRBJ1-4; D call uncertain. The CDR3 covers 16 residues. V was pared by 1 base and J by 0 bases, with 10 bases between. Looked up from germline, CDR1 is SGHDT and CDR2 is YYEEEE. CDR3 nucleotides: TGTGCCAGCAGCTTGTCGGAGACTGCAACTAATGAAAAACTGTTTTTT. It encodes CASSLSETATNEKLFF.

The CDR3 protein is CASSQDGRVGSPLHF. CDR3 nucleotides: TGCGCCAGCAGCCAAGATGGTAGGGTGGGTTCACCCCTCCACTTT. The rearrangement joins TRBV4-1 to TRBJ1-6; no clear D gene. CDR3 length: 15 residues. CDR1 is MGHRA and CDR2 is YSYEKL in the germline V gene. V was clipped by 0 bases and J by 9 bases, with 12 bases between them.

This chain connects TRBV7-9 to TRBJ1-2, with a tentative D call TRBD1 (6 bases). V dropped 1 base and J dropped 6 bases, with 15 bases sitting between them. The CDR3 has 15 residues. Germline assignment: CDR1 SEHNR and CDR2 FQNEAQ (reference sequence). The CDR3 sequence: CASSLVLGARDGYTF. DNA of the CDR3: TGTGCCAGCAGCTTAGTTCTGGGGGCAAGGGATGGCTACACCTTC.

The rearrangement uses TRBV18 and TRBJ2-5; D possibly matches TRBD1 or TRBD2 (5 bases each). V was trimmed by 1 base and J by 3 bases, leaving 12 bases between them. The CDR3 is made up of 15 amino acids. CDR1 is KGHSH, CDR2 LQKENI, per germline. CDR3 bases: TGTGCCAGCTCACCACGATCCGGGGCGAAAGAGACCCAGTACTTC. It is translated as CASSPRSGAKETQYF.

The V call is TRBV5-4, the J call TRBJ2-7, with TRBD1 identical over 9 bases. The CDR3 length is 16 residues. Germline V lookup: CDR1 SGHNT, CDR2 YYREEE (reference sequence). Trimming at V came to 0 bases and at J to 2 bases, leaving 6 bases not matched to a gene. The CDR3 DNA is TGTGCCAGCAGCTTGGGACAGGGGGTAGGGGCCTACGAGCAGTACTTC. Translated, it gives CASSLGQGVGAYEQYF.

This chain joins TRBV5-6 and TRBJ1-6, with a tentative D call TRBD1 (5 bases). This CDR3 contains 17 residues. From germline, CDR1 is SGHDT and CDR2 YYEEEE. The germline V and J ends were trimmed by 4 bases and 6 bases, with 20 bases remaining between them. The CDR3 coding sequence is TGTGCCAGCAGCCGGGGACTTAAGGTGGGCCGTAATTCACCCCTCCACTTT. Its protein is CASSRGLKVGRNSPLHF.

The CDR3 protein is CASSEVGQGAGNTIYF. Written as DNA, the CDR3 is TGTGCCAGCAGTGAGGTGGGGCAGGGGGCTGGAAACACCATATATTTT. J is TRBJ1-3 and V is TRBV25-1; TRBD1 agrees at 7 bases. Germline V CDR1 and CDR2: MGHDK, SYGVNS. With V trimmed by 3 bases and J by 2 bases, 7 bases remained unmatched. The CDR3 loop spans 16 amino acids.

This clone was detected only once. The chain links TRBV5-4 to TRBJ2-5; 7 bases line up with TRBD1. CDR3 length: 14 residues. Germline lookup yields CDR1 SGHNT and CDR2 YYREEE (reference sequence). V lost 5 bases, J lost 1 base, and 5 bases stayed unmatched. CDR3 loop: CASRRDRAQETQYF. The CDR3 DNA is TGTGCCAGCAGAAGGGACAGAGCCCAAGAGACCCAGTACTTC.

The rearrangement uses TRBV9 and TRBJ2-2, with 7 nucleotides matching TRBD1. The ends lost 0 bases at V and 6 bases at J; junction bases unmatched: 5. Germline CDR1 and CDR2: SGDLS and YYNGEE. This CDR3 is 15 amino acids long. For the CDR3, the DNA is TGTGCCAGCAGCGTAGGAGGGGGCCCCGCCGGGGAGCTGTTTTTT. Amino acid sequence: CASSVGGGPAGELFF.

This rearrangement joins TRBV30 to TRBJ1-5; a weak D match, TRBD1 (6 bases). The CDR3 loop spans 15 amino acids. V was clipped by 2 bases and J by 6 bases, with 17 bases between them. Germline CDR1 and CDR2: GTSNPN and SVGIG (reference sequence). CDR3 loop: CAWSLGQGRIQPQHF. The CDR3 region has the DNA TGTGCCTGGAGTCTGGGGCAGGGGAGGATTCAGCCCCAGCATTTT.

J is TRBJ1-2 and V is TRBV14; TRBD1 aligns across 7 bases. Germline CDR1 is SGHDN and CDR2 is FVKESK. The trim removed 0 bases at V and 8 bases at J, leaving 6 bases unmatched. The CDR3 sequence is 14 residues long. CDR3 sequence (DNA): TGTGCCAGCAGCCAAGAAGTGAGGGGGCGCGGCTACACCTTC. Translation gives CASSQEVRGRGYTF.

The chain joins TRBV29-1 to TRBJ2-1; tentatively, D is TRBD2 (6 bases). This CDR3 has 13 amino acids. Trimming removed 7 bases at V and 2 bases at J, with 12 bases between. CDR1 SQVTM and CDR2 ANQGSEA come from the germline V gene. DNA for the CDR3: TGCAGCGGGAGGGTGTTGCCCTACAATGAGCAGTTCTTC. Translated, it gives CSGRVLPYNEQFF.

The chain uses TRBV23-1 and TRBJ2-7; D perhaps matches TRBD2 (6 bases). TRBV23-1 has ORF status, its function being uncertain. V lost 10 bases and J 2 bases, leaving 15 bases between the germline ends. The length of the CDR3 is 13 residues. The CDR3 loop reads CAIRRGWTYEQYF. DNA for the CDR3: TGCGCCATACGGCGGGGATGGACCTACGAGCAGTACTTC.

The chain combines TRBV18 with TRBJ1-5, with a weak D call TRBD1 (5 bases). This CDR3 region has 16 residues. V lost 4 bases and J lost 2, with 15 bases in between. Germline V gene sequence: CDR1 KGHSH, CDR2 LQKENI. CDR3 residues: CASSQGNSAGNQPQHF. The CDR3 bases are TGTGCCAGCTCACAGGGGAATTCAGCGGGCAATCAGCCCCAGCATTTT.

This rearrangement joins TRBV5-6 to TRBJ2-3; 9 bases are a match to TRBD2. In germline, CDR1 is SGHDT, CDR2 YYEEEE. J lost 5 bases, V lost 6 bases, and 4 bases had no gene match. This CDR3 is 13 amino acids long. DNA of the CDR3: TGTGCCAGCATCATAGCGGGGGAAGATACGCAGTATTTT. As protein: CASIIAGEDTQYF.